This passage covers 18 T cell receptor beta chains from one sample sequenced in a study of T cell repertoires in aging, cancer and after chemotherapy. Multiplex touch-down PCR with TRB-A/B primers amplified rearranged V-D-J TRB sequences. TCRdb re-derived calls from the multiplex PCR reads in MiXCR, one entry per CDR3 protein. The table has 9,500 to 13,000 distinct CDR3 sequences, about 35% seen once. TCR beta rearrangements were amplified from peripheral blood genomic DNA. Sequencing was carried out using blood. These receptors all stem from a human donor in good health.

The CDR3 sequence is CASSPSVDRDGGYTF. CDR3 in DNA: TGTGCCAGCTCACCATCCGTGGACAGGGACGGAGGCTACACCTTC. The gene calls are TRBV18 and TRBJ1-2, with 8 nucleotides matching TRBD1. The CDR3 is made up of 15 amino acids. Germline values: CDR1 KGHSH, CDR2 LQKENI. The J segment lost 8 bases and the V segment lost 2 bases, leaving 10 bases of the junction unmatched. The variable domain in full, completed from reference TRBV18 and TRBJ1-2, reads NAGVMQNPRHLVRRRGQEARLRCSPMKGHSHVYWYRQLPEEGLKFMVYLQKENIIDESGMPKERFSAEFPKEGPSILRIQQVVRGDSAAYFCASSPSVDRDGGYTFGSGTRLTVV.

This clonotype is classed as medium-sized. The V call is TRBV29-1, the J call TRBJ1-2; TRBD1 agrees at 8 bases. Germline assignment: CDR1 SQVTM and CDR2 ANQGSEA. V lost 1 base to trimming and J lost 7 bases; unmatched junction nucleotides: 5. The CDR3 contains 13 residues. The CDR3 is CSVEGQGKGGYTF. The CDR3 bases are TGCAGCGTTGAAGGACAGGGGAAGGGTGGCTACACCTTC.

The DNA for the CDR3 is TGTGCCAGTAGTCCGGGACAGATACTAGCCAAAAACATTCAGTACTTC. It codes for CASSPGQILAKNIQYF. The V gene is TRBV19, the J gene TRBJ2-4, with TRBD1 matching 7 bases. V gave up 5 bases and J gave up 0 bases; unmatched junction bases: 7. There are 16 residues in the CDR3. CDR1 LNHDA and CDR2 SQIVND come from the germline V gene (reference sequence).

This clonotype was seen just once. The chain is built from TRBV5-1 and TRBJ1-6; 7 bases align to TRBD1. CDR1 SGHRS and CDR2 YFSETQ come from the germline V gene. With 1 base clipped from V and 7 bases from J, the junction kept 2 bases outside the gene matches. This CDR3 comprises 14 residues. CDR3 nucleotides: TGCGCCAGCAGCTTGACAGGGGTAAATTCACCCCTCCACTTT. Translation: CASSLTGVNSPLHF. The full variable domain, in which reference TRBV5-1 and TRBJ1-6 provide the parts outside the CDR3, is KAGVTQTPRYLIKTRGQQVTLSCSPISGHRSVSWYQQTPGQGLQFLFEYFSETQRNKGNFPGRFSGRQFSNSRSEMNVSTLELGDSALYLCASSLTGVNSPLHFGNGTRLTVT.

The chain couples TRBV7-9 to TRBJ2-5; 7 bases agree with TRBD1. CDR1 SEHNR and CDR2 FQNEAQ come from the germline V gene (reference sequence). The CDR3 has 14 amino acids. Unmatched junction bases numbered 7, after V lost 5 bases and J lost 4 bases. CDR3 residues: CASSIGQDPETQYF. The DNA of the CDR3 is TGTGCCAGCAGCATCGGACAGGACCCAGAGACCCAGTACTTC.

CDR3 nucleotide sequence: TGTGCCAGCTCACCACGGCCCCCGCACACAGATACGCAGTATTTT. This codes for CASSPRPPHTDTQYF. V usage is TRBV18 and J usage is TRBJ2-3; D remains ambiguous. Germline CDR1 is KGHSH and CDR2 is LQKENI. V gave up 1 base and J gave up 2 bases, with 10 bases separating them. The CDR3 length is 15 residues.

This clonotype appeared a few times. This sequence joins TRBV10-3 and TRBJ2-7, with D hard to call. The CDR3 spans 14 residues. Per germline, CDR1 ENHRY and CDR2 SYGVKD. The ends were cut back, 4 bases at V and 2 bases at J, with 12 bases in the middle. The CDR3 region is CAISGSGSPYEQYF. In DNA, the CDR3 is TGTGCCATCAGTGGATCCGGGTCCCCCTACGAGCAGTACTTC.

The CDR3 nucleotides are TGTGCCAGCAGCTTGAACGACAGGGGCGAGCAGTACTTC. Its translation is CASSLNDRGEQYF. This chain links TRBV5-4 with TRBJ2-7; 8 positions match TRBD1. CDR1 and CDR2 (germline): SGHNT, YYREEE (reference sequence). The CDR3 is made up of 13 amino acids. With V trimmed by 1 base and J by 6 bases, 3 bases remained unmatched. The entire variable domain, with the rest obtained from reference TRBV5-4 and TRBJ2-7, is as follows: ETGVTQSPTHLIKTRGQQVTLRCSSQSGHNTVSWYQQALGQGPQFIFQYYREEENGRGNFPPRFSGLQFPNYSSELNVNALELDDSALYLCASSLNDRGEQYFGPGTRLTVT.

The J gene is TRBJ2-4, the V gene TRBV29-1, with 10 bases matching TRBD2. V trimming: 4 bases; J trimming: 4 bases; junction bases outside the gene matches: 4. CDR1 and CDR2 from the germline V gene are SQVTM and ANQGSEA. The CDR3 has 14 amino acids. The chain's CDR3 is CSVASGRVKNIQYF. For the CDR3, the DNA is TGCAGCGTTGCCAGCGGGAGGGTTAAAAACATTCAGTACTTC.

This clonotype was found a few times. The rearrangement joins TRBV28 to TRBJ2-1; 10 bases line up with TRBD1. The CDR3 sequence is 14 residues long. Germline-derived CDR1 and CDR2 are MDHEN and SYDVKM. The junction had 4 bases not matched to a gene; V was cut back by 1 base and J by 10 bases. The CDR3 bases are TGTGCCAGCAGTTTATCGGGACAGGGGAGAGAGCAGTTCTTC. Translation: CASSLSGQGREQFF.

DNA of the CDR3: TGTGCCAGTACTTGGACTAGCGGGTCCTACGAGCAGTACTTC. This codes for CASTWTSGSYEQYF. This chain links TRBV6-1 with TRBJ2-7, with 11 nucleotides matching TRBD2. J lost 1 base, V lost 9 bases, and 5 bases had no gene match. Germline-derived CDR1 and CDR2 are MNHNS and SASEGT. This CDR3 is built from 14 residues.

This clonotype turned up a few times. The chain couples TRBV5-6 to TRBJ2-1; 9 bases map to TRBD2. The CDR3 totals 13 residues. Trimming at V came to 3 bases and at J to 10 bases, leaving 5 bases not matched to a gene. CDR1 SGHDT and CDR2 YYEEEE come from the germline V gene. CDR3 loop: CASSYLAGEEQFF. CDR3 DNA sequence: TGTGCCAGCAGCTACTTAGCGGGAGAGGAGCAGTTCTTC.

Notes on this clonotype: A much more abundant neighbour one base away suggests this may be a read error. The CDR3 region is CSVGDRGGNADTQYF. In nucleotides, the CDR3 is TGCAGCGTTGGAGATCGGGGCGGGAATGCAGATACGCAGTATTTT. The rearrangement joins TRBV29-1 to TRBJ2-3; tentative D call: TRBD2 (6 bases). The V end lost 4 bases, the J end lost 4 bases, and 18 bases lay between the germline ends. The CDR3 contains 15 residues. The V gene's germline CDR1 is SQVTM and CDR2 ANQGSEA.

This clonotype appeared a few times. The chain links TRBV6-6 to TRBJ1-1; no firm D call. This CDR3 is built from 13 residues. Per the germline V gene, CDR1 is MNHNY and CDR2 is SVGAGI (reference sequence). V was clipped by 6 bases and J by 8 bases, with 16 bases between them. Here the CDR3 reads CASSSSPGGEAFF. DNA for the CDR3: TGTGCCAGCAGCTCCTCACCGGGAGGGGAAGCTTTCTTT.

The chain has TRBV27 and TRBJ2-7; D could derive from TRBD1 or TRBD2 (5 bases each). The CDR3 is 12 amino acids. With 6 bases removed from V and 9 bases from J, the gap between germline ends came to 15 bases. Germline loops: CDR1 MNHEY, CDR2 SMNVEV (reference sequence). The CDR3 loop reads CASSSIEGRQYF. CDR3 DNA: TGTGCCAGCAGCTCCATAGAGGGGCGGCAGTACTTC.

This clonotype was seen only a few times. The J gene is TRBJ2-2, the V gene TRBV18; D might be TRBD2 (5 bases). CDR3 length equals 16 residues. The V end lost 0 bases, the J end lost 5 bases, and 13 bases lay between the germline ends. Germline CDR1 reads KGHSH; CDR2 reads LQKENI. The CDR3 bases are TGTGCCAGCTCACCACCTCGCGGAGGAAATACCGGGGAGCTGTTTTTT. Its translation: CASSPPRGGNTGELFF.

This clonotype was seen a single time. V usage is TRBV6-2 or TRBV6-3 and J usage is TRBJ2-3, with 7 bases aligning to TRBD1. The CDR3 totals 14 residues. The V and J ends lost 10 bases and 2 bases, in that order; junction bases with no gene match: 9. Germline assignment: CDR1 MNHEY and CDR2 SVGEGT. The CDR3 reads CATHRDRNTDTQYF. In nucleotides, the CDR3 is TGTGCCACTCACCGGGACAGAAACACAGATACGCAGTATTTT.

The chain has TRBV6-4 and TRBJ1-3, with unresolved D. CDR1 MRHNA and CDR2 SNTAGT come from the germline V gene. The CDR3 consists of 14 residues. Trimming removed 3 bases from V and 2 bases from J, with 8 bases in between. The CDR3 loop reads CASSELAAGNTIYF. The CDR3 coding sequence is TGTGCCAGCAGTGAGTTGGCAGCTGGAAACACCATATATTTT.